These 27 T cell receptor beta chains originate from one sample sequenced in a study of cytomegalovirus exposure and HLA in healthy donors. The table came from immunoSEQ multiplex PCR; TCRdb's copy has only in-frame clones and leaves some out. Among 350,000 or so clones listed, more than 80% were seen once. Sequenced: PBMCs. The receptors were gathered from a woman younger than 30 in good health and CMV-seronegative.

The gene calls are TRBV7-2 and TRBJ2-7; D may be TRBD1 (7 bases). CDR3 length: 13 residues. Germline CDR1 and CDR2: SGHTA and FQGNSA. Trimming took 4 bases from V and 6 from J, leaving 13 bases between them. The DNA of the CDR3 is TGTGCCAGCAGCTGGGGCCAGGGGGGCGAGCAGTACTTC. It codes for CASSWGQGGEQYF. Full variable domain (outside the CDR3, taken from reference TRBV7-2 and TRBJ2-7): GAGVSQSPSNKVTEKGKDVELRCDPISGHTALYWYRQSLGQGLEFLIYFQGNSAPDKSGLPSDRFSAERTGGSVSTLTIQRTQQEDSAVYLCASSWGQGGEQYFGPGTRLTVT.

The chain combines TRBV2 with TRBJ2-3; 10 bases align to TRBD2. The V and J ends lost 7 bases and 6 bases, in that order; junction bases with no gene match: 4. The CDR3 sequence is 13 residues long. Looked up from germline, CDR1 is SNHLY and CDR2 is FYNNEI. CDR3 sequence: CASKLAGVDTQYF. CDR3 sequence (DNA): TGTGCCAGCAAGCTAGCGGGGGTGGATACGCAGTATTTT.

The chain links TRBV4-3 to TRBJ1-2; a possible D gene is TRBD1 (6 bases). There are 15 residues in the CDR3. Germline assignment: CDR1 LGHNA and CDR2 YSLEER. V shed 0 bases and J shed 0 bases, with 8 bases lying between them. The CDR3 protein is CASSQERTANYGYTF. The DNA of the CDR3 is TGCGCCAGCAGCCAAGAACGGACAGCTAACTATGGCTACACCTTC.

The chain carries TRBV5-5 and TRBJ2-7; D perhaps matches TRBD2 (7 bases). Germline CDR1 SGHKS, CDR2 YYEKEE (reference sequence). Trimming shortened V by 4 bases and J by 5 bases, and 10 bases separated the two germline ends. The CDR3 totals 12 residues. CDR3 residues: CASSPGGHEQYF. The CDR3 DNA sequence: TGTGCCAGCAGCCCGGGGGGCCACGAGCAGTACTTC.

The chain couples TRBV4-2 to TRBJ1-5; 9 positions match TRBD1. The CDR3 consists of 15 residues. In germline, CDR1 is LGHNA, CDR2 YNFKEQ. V shed 0 bases, J shed 12 bases, and the junction held 9 bases outside the gene matches. DNA of the CDR3: TGTGCCAGCAGCCAAGAGGGACAGGGACAATCACTCCAGCATTTT. The encoded protein is CASSQEGQGQSLQHF.

The chain couples TRBV28 to TRBJ2-2; 12 bases fit TRBD1. Germline V gene lookup returns CDR1 MDHEN and CDR2 SYDVKM. The length of the CDR3 is 15 residues. J was trimmed by 7 bases and V by 6 bases; bases with no gene match: 6. DNA of the CDR3: TGTGCCAGCAGAGCGGGACAGGGGGCCTTCGGGGAGCTGTTTTTT. Amino acid sequence: CASRAGQGAFGELFF.

This clone occurred a few times. V is TRBV25-1 and J is TRBJ2-7, with D tentatively TRBD1 (6 bases). Germline CDR1 and CDR2: MGHDK and SYGVNS. Trimming removed 4 bases from V and 11 bases from J, with 12 bases in between. The CDR3 contains 11 residues. The CDR3 loop is CASSAGVDEYF. The DNA for the CDR3 is TGTGCCAGCAGTGCAGGGGTAGATGAGTACTTC.

This chain links TRBV2 with TRBJ1-4, with D perhaps TRBD1 (5 bases). The germline V gene encodes CDR1 SNHLY and CDR2 FYNNEI. V was cut by 3 bases and J by 8 bases, with 10 bases left in between. This CDR3 is 13 amino acids long. The CDR3 spells CASSDQGIEKLFF. In nucleotides, the CDR3 is TGTGCCAGCAGTGATCAGGGTATCGAAAAACTGTTTTTT. Using reference TRBV2 and TRBJ1-4 for the parts outside the CDR3, the full variable domain is EPEVTQTPSHQVTQMGQEVILRCVPISNHLYFYWYRQILGQKVEFLVSFYNNEISEKSEIFDDQFSVERPDGSNFTLKIRSTKLEDSAMYFCASSDQGIEKLFFGSGTQLSVL.

The J gene is TRBJ1-1, the V gene TRBV7-9, with a possible D match to TRBD1 (5 bases). The CDR3 length is 14 residues. Trimming pared 3 bases from V and 3 bases from J, leaving 11 bases between. Germline assignment: CDR1 SEHNR and CDR2 FQNEAQ (reference sequence). The CDR3, as DNA: TGTGCCAGCAGCTTCGGGGCGGGGGACACTGAAGCTTTCTTT. Protein: CASSFGAGDTEAFF.

This chain connects TRBV28 to TRBJ1-5; perhaps TRBD1 as D (6 bases). Per germline, CDR1 MDHEN and CDR2 SYDVKM. V lost 5 bases to trimming and J lost 5 bases, with 22 bases between them. The CDR3 is made up of 17 amino acids. The DNA of the CDR3 is TGTGCCAGCAGTGAGACTAAGCGACAGGTCCCTGATCAGCCCCAGCATTTT. It specifies CASSETKRQVPDQPQHF.

This chain links TRBV29-1 with TRBJ2-7; TRBD1 agrees at 9 bases. Germline V gene sequence: CDR1 SQVTM, CDR2 ANQGSEA. V lost 6 bases to trimming and J lost 3 bases; unmatched junction nucleotides: 9. This CDR3 has 14 residues. As DNA, the CDR3 is TGCAGCGTAGTATCCGGGACAGGGAGCTACGAGCAGTACTTC. It translates to CSVVSGTGSYEQYF.

The chain has TRBV6-6 and TRBJ1-2; a weak D match, TRBD1 (6 bases). The germline CDR1 and CDR2 sequences are MNHNY and SVGAGI (reference sequence). CDR3 length: 16 residues. The germline V and J ends were trimmed by 6 bases and 2 bases, with 19 bases remaining between them. The CDR3 region has the DNA TGTGCCAGCAGCTCCCCACAGGGTGGACTGAACTATGGCTACACCTTC. As protein: CASSSPQGGLNYGYTF.

This clone occurred a few times. The chain joins TRBV10-3 to TRBJ2-7; the match to TRBD2 covers 7 bases. CDR3 size: 15 residues. With 0 bases clipped from V and 3 bases from J, the junction kept 5 bases outside the gene matches. Germline V gives CDR1 ENHRY, CDR2 SYGVKD. This CDR3 is CAISESSGGVYEQYF. The CDR3 DNA reads as TGTGCCATCAGTGAGTCGTCGGGGGGAGTCTACGAGCAGTACTTC.

This clone has just a few counts. V is TRBV5-1 and J is TRBJ1-2; D is possibly TRBD1 (6 bases). Germline assignment: CDR1 SGHRS and CDR2 YFSETQ. This CDR3 is 16 amino acids long. The V gene lost 4 bases and the J gene lost 0 bases, with 16 bases spanning the gap. This CDR3 reads CASSQNIQGANYGYTF. CDR3 sequence (DNA): TGCGCCAGCAGCCAGAATATACAGGGAGCTAACTATGGCTACACCTTC. The whole variable domain, filled in from reference TRBV5-1 and TRBJ1-2, reads KAGVTQTPRYLIKTRGQQVTLSCSPISGHRSVSWYQQTPGQGLQFLFEYFSETQRNKGNFPGRFSGRQFSNSRSEMNVSTLELGDSALYLCASSQNIQGANYGYTFGSGTRLTVV.

This clone was picked up a small number of times. In nucleotides, the CDR3 is TGCGCCAGCAGCCAAGATGGAGCTAGCGGGATCACAGATACGCAGTATTTT. Its translation: CASSQDGASGITDTQYF. The rearrangement links TRBV4-1 to TRBJ2-3; TRBD2 matches at 9 bases. In germline, CDR1 is MGHRA, CDR2 YSYEKL. V was clipped by 0 bases and J by 2 bases; unmatched bases: 6. The CDR3 is made up of 17 amino acids.

This sequence joins TRBV7-8 and TRBJ2-5; 8 bases map to TRBD2. This CDR3 is 14 amino acids long. V lost 7 bases to trimming and J lost 4 bases; unmatched junction nucleotides: 8. The germline CDR1 and CDR2 sequences are SGHVS and FQNEAQ. CDR3 region: CASTKAGVGETQYF. CDR3 nucleotide sequence: TGTGCCAGCACGAAAGCGGGAGTCGGAGAGACCCAGTACTTC.

The rearrangement joins TRBV7-3 to TRBJ2-2; 10 nucleotides match TRBD2. This CDR3 contains 16 residues. Germline values: CDR1 SGHTA, CDR2 FQGTGA. V shed 5 bases and J 5 bases; nucleotides not matched to a gene: 8. The CDR3: CASSPWASGSTGELFF. CDR3 sequence (DNA): TGTGCCAGCAGCCCCTGGGCTAGCGGGAGTACCGGGGAGCTGTTTTTT. The full variable domain, rest sourced from reference TRBV7-3 and TRBJ2-2, is GAGVSQTPSNKVTEKGKYVELRCDPISGHTALYWYRQSLGQGPEFLIYFQGTGAADDSGLPNDRFFAVRPEGSVSTLKIQRTERGDSAVYLCASSPWASGSTGELFFGEGSRLTVL.

The chain combines TRBV7-9 with TRBJ2-7; D gene ambiguous. Germline CDR1 is SEHNR and CDR2 is FQNEAQ (reference sequence). V gave up 9 bases and J gave up 0 bases, with 9 bases separating them. This CDR3 comprises 12 residues. The CDR3 nucleotides read TGTGCCAGTACCACCGGCTCCTACGAGCAGTACTTC. This sequence encodes CASTTGSYEQYF. The full variable domain, rest sourced from reference TRBV7-9 and TRBJ2-7, is DTGVSQNPRHKITKRGQNVTFRCDPISEHNRLYWYRQTLGQGPEFLTYFQNEAQLEKSRLLSDRFSAERPKGSFSTLEIQRTEQGDSAMYLCASTTGSYEQYFGPGTRLTVT.

The chain recombines TRBV28 with TRBJ1-4; TRBD1 matches at 9 bases. The trim removed 3 bases at V and 7 bases at J, leaving 3 bases unmatched. This CDR3 region has 14 residues. CDR1 MDHEN and CDR2 SYDVKM come from the germline V gene. The CDR3: CASSLTGGSEKLFF. CDR3 in DNA: TGTGCCAGCAGTTTGACAGGGGGAAGTGAAAAACTGTTTTTT.

The chain carries TRBV28 and TRBJ1-2; 9 bases line up with TRBD1. Germline V CDR1 and CDR2: MDHEN, SYDVKM. Trimming cost V 3 bases and J 7 bases; bases outside gene matches: 3. CDR3 length: 13 residues. In nucleotides, the CDR3 is TGTGCCAGCAGTTTCGCGGACAGGGGTGGCTACACCTTC. Protein product: CASSFADRGGYTF.

The chain uses TRBV7-8 and TRBJ2-3; 12 bases align to TRBD2. CDR3 length: 17 residues. The germline V gene encodes CDR1 SGHVS and CDR2 FQNEAQ. J lost 2 bases, V lost 5 bases, and 8 bases had no gene match. The CDR3 region has the DNA TGTGCCAGCAGCCTAAGAGGGACTAGCGGGCACACAGATACGCAGTATTTT. Translation gives CASSLRGTSGHTDTQYF.

DNA for the CDR3: TGTGCCAGCAGTGTTATAGCGGGAGATGCGGAGCAGTACTTC. Its protein product is CASSVIAGDAEQYF. The V gene is TRBV6-1, the J gene TRBJ2-7, with 9 bases aligning to TRBD2. V dropped 4 bases and J dropped 7; count of bases not matched to a gene: 8. CDR3 size: 14 residues. Germline loops: CDR1 MNHNS, CDR2 SASEGT.

The chain combines TRBV6-5 with TRBJ2-7, with 11 bases aligning to TRBD2. Unmatched junction bases numbered 9, after V lost 6 bases and J lost 5 bases. The CDR3 is made up of 15 amino acids. Germline values: CDR1 MNHEY, CDR2 SVGAGI. This chain's CDR3 is CASRKLAGDSHEQYF. The CDR3 DNA reads TGTGCCAGCAGAAAACTAGCGGGAGATTCCCACGAGCAGTACTTC.

The V gene is TRBV6-1, the J gene TRBJ2-2, with D unclear. The CDR3 runs to 12 residues. Germline CDR1 is MNHNS and CDR2 is SASEGT. Trimming shortened V by 7 bases and J by 5 bases, and 8 bases separated the two germline ends. The CDR3 region has the DNA TGTGCCAGCACTATTTTAACCGGGGAGCTGTTTTTT. Amino acid sequence: CASTILTGELFF.

The chain links TRBV7-2 to TRBJ2-7; unclear D gene. CDR1 SGHTA and CDR2 FQGNSA come from the germline V gene. The length of the CDR3 is 12 residues. Deletions cut 3 bases from V and 2 bases from J, with 5 bases between. CDR3 residues: CASSLGAYEQYF. The CDR3 coding sequence is TGTGCCAGCAGCTTGGGCGCCTACGAGCAGTACTTC. The entire variable domain, with the rest obtained from reference TRBV7-2 and TRBJ2-7, is as follows: GAGVSQSPSNKVTEKGKDVELRCDPISGHTALYWYRQSLGQGLEFLIYFQGNSAPDKSGLPSDRFSAERTGGSVSTLTIQRTQQEDSAVYLCASSLGAYEQYFGPGTRLTVT.

The chain joins TRBV5-1 to TRBJ1-4, with 7 bases identical to TRBD1. Germline V gene data show CDR1 as SGHRS and CDR2 as YFSETQ. This CDR3 has 14 amino acids. Trimming took 4 bases from V and 5 from J; bases not matched to a gene: 5. In DNA form, the CDR3 reads TGCGCCAGCAGCCTGAGGGGACAGAATGAAAAACTGTTTTTT. As protein: CASSLRGQNEKLFF.

This rearrangement joins TRBV27 to TRBJ2-3; TRBD2 might be the D (6 bases). V was trimmed by 6 bases and J by 2 bases, leaving 15 bases between them. Germline V gives CDR1 MNHEY, CDR2 SMNVEV (reference sequence). The CDR3 has 15 residues. In DNA, the CDR3 is TGTGCCAGCAGGCGGGACCCCTACCACACAGATACGCAGTATTTT. Translating it yields CASRRDPYHTDTQYF.